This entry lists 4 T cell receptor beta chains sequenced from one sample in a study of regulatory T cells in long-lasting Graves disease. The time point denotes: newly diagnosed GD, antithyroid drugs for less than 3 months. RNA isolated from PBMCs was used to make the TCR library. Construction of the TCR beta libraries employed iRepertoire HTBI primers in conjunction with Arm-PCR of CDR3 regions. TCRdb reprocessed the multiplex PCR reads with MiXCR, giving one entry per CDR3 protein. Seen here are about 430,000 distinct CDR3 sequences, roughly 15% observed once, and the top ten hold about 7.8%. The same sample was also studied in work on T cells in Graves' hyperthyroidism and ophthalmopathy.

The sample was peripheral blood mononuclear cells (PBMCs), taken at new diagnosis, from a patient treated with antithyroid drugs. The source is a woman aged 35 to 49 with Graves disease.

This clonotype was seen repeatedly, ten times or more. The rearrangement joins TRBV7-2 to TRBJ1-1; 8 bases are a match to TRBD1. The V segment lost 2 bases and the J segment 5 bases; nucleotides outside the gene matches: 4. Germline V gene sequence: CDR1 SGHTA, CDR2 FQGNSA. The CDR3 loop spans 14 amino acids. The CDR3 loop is CASSLQGARTEAFF. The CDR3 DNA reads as TGTGCCAGCAGCTTACAGGGGGCGCGAACTGAAGCTTTCTTT. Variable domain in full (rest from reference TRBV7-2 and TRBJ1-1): GAGVSQSPSNKVTEKGKDVELRCDPISGHTALYWYRQSLGQGLEFLIYFQGNSAPDKSGLPSDRFSAERTGGSVSTLTIQRTQQEDSAVYLCASSLQGARTEAFFGQGTRLTVV.

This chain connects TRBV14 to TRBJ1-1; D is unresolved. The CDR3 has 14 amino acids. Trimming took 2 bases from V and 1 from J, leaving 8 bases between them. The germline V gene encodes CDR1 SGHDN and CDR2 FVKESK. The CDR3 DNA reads TGTGCCAGCAGCCAAATGGGAGGGAACACTGAAGCTTTCTTT. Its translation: CASSQMGGNTEAFF.

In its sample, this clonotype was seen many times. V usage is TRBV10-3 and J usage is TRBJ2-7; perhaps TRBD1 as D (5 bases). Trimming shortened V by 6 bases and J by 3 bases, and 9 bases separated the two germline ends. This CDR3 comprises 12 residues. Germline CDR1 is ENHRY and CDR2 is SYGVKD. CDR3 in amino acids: CAISSDSYEQYF. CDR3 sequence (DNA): TGTGCCATCAGCTCCGACAGCTACGAGCAGTACTTC.

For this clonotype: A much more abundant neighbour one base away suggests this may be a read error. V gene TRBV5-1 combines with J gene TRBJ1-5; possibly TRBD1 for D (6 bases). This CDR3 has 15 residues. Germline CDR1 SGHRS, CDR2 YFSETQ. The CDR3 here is CASSLVIRGNQPHHF. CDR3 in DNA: TGCGCCAGCAGCTTGGTGATTAGGGGGAATCAGCCCCATCATTTT.